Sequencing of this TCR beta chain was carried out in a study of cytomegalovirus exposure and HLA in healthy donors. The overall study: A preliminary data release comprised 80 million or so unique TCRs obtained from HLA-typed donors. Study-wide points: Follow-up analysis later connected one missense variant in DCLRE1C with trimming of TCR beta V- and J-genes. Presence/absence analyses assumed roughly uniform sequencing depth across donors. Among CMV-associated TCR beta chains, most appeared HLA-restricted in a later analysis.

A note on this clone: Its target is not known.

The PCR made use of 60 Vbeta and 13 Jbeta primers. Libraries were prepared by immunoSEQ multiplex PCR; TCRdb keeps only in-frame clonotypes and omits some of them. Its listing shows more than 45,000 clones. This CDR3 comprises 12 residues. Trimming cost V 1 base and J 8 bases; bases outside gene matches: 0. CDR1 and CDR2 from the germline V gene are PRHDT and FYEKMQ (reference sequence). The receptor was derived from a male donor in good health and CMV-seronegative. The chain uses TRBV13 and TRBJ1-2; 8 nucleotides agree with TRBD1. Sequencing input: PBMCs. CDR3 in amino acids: CASSLAGGGYTF. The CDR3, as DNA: TGTGCCAGCAGCTTAGCAGGGGGCGGCTACACCTTC.